This T cell receptor (beta chain) was identified in a study of T-cell memory formation after mild COVID-19. MiXCR, applied by TCRdb to the 5' RACE reads, yields one record per CDR3 protein. The table shows about 110,000 distinct CDR3 sequences, with about a sixth occurring only once. Study conclusions and caveats: Within pre-infection memory, some responding clones were found, suggesting cross-reactive memory joined. Contracting CD4+ clones sat mainly in CM and EM; CD8+ in EMRA.

This clonotype was seen more than once but under ten times. Antigen specificity is unknown. Germline values: CDR1 SGHTA, CDR2 FQGTGA. Trimming took off 2 bases at V and 6 bases at J, with 8 bases between the two ends. CDR3 length: 12 residues. V is TRBV7-3 and J is TRBJ2-7; D call uncertain. This receptor was identified in a man younger than 35 who had mild COVID-19 (a few samples of this study predate the infection). Cell type and time point are not known. Sequenced sample: PBMCs or a T cell subset sorted from them (not recorded which). The CDR3 loop is CASSLVVSEQYV. The CDR3 region has the DNA TGTGCCAGCAGCTTAGTGGTTAGCGAGCAGTACGTC.